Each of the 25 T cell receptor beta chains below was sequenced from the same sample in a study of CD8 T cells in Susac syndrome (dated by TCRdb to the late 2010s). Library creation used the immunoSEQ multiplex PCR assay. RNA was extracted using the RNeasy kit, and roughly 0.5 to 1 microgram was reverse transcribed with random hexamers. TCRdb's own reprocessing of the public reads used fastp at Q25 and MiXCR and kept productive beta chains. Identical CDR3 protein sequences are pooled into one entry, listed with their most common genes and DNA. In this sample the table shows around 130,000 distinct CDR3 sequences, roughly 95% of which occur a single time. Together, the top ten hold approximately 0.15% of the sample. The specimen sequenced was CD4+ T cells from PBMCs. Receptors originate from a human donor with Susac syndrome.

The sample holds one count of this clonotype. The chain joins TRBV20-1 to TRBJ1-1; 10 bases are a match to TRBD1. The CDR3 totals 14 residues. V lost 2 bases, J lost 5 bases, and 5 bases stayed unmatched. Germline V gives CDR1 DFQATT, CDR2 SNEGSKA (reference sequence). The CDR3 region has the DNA TGCAGTGCTAGACCTGGACAGGGGGGAACTGAAGCTTTCTTT. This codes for CSARPGQGGTEAFF.

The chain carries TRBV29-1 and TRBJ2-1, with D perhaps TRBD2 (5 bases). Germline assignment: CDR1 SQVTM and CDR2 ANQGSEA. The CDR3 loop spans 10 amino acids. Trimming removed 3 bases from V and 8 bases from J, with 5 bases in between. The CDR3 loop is CSVEGDEQFF. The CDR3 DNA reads TGCAGCGTTGAGGGAGATGAGCAGTTCTTC.

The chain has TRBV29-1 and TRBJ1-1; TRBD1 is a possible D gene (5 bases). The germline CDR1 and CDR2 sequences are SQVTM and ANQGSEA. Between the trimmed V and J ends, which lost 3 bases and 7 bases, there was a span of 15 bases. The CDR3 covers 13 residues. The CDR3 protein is CSVDSRDGGEAFF. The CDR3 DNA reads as TGCAGCGTTGATTCCAGGGATGGAGGTGAAGCTTTCTTT.

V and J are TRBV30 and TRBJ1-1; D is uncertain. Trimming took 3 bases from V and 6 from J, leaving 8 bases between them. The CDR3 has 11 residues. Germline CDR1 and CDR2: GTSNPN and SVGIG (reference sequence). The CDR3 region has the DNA TGTGCCTGGAGCTCGATTGCTGAAGCTTTCTTT. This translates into CAWSSIAEAFF.

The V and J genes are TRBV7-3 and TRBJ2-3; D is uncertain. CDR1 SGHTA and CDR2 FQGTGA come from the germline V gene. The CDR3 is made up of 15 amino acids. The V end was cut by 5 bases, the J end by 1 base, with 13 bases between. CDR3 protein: CASSPLNSGTDTQYF. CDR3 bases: TGTGCCAGCAGCCCCCTTAACTCTGGCACAGATACGCAGTATTTT.

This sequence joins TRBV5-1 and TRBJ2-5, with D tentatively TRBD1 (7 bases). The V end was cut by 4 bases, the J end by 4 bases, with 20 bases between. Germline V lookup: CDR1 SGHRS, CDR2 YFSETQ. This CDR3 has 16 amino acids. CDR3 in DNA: TGCGCCAGCAGCCCGACTCCAGGGGGAGGAGCAGAGACCCAGTACTTC. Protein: CASSPTPGGGAETQYF.

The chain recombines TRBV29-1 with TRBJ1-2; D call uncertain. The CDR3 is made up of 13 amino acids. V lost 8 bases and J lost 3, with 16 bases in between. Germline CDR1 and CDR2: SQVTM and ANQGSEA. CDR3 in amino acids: CSIVMGKDYGYTF. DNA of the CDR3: TGCAGCATTGTTATGGGGAAGGACTATGGCTACACCTTC.

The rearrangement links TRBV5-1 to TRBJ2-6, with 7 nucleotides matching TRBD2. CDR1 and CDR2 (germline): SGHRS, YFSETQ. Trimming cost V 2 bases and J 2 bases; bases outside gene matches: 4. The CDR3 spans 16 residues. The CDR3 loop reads CASSFVGGPGANVLTF. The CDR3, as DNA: TGCGCCAGCAGCTTCGTGGGAGGGCCTGGGGCCAACGTCCTGACTTTC.

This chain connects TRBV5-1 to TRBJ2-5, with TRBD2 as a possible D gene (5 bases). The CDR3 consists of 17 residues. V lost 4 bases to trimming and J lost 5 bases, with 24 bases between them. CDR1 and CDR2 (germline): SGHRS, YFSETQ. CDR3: CASSRGDRATLTETQYF. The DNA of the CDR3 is TGCGCCAGCAGCCGGGGTGATAGAGCGACACTGACGGAGACCCAGTACTTC.

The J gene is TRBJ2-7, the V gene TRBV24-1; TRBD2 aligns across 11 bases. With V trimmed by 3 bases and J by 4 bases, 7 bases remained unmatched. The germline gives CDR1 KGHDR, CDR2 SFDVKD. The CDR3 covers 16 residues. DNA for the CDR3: TGTGCCACCAGTGATGCGACTAGCGGGAAACCTTACGAGCAGTACTTC. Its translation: CATSDATSGKPYEQYF.

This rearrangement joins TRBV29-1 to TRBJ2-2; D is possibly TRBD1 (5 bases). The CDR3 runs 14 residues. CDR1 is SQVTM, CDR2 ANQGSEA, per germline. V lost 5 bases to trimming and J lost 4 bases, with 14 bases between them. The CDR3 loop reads CSVRQSRGTGELFF. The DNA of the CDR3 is TGCAGCGTTAGACAGTCCCGAGGCACCGGGGAGCTGTTTTTT.

This chain's CDR3 is CATAGTGNTGELFF. The DNA for the CDR3 is TGTGCCACCGCAGGGACAGGGAACACCGGGGAGCTGTTTTTT. V usage is TRBV24-1 and J usage is TRBJ2-2, with 8 positions matching TRBD1. This CDR3 is built from 14 residues. With V trimmed by 9 bases and J by 1 base, 3 bases remained unmatched. The germline V gene encodes CDR1 KGHDR and CDR2 SFDVKD.

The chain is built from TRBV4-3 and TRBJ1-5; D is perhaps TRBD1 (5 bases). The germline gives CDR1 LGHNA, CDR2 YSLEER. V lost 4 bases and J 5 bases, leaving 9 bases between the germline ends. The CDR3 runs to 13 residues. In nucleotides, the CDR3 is TGCGCCAGCAGCCCGACGACAGATCAGCCCCAGCATTTT. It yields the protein CASSPTTDQPQHF.

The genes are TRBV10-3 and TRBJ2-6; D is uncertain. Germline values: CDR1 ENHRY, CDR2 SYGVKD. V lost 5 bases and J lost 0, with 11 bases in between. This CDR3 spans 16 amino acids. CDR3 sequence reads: CAISQTASSGANVLTF. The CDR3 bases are TGTGCCATCAGTCAGACGGCCAGCTCTGGGGCCAACGTCCTGACTTTC.

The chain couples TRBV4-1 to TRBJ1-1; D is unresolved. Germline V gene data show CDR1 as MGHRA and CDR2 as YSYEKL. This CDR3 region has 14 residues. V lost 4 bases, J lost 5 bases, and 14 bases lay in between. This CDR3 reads CASSPTEVWTEAFF. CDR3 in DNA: TGCGCCAGCAGCCCGACTGAGGTTTGGACTGAAGCTTTCTTT.

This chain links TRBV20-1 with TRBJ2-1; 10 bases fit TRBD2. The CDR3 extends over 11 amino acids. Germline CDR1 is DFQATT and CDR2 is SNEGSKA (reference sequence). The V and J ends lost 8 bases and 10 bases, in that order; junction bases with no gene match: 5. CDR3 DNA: TGCAGTCCAGCGGGAGGGGGGGAGCAGTTCTTC. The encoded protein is CSPAGGGEQFF.

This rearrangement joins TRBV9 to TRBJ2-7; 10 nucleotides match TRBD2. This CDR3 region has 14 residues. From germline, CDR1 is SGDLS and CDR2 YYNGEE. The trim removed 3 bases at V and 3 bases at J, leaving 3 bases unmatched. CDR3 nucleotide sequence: TGTGCCAGCAGCGACTCTAGCGGGGGCTACGAGCAGTACTTC. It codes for CASSDSSGGYEQYF.

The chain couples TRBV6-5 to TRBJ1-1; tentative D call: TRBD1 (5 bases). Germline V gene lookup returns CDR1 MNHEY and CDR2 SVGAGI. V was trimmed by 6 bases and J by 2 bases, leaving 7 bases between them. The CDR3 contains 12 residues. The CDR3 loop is CASSRTNTEAFF. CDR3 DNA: TGTGCCAGCAGCCGGACAAACACTGAAGCTTTCTTT.

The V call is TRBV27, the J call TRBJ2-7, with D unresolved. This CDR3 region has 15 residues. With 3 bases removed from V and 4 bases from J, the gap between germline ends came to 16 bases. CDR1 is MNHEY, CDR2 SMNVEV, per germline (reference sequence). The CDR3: CASSFDLSTNYEQYF. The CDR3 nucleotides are TGTGCCAGCAGTTTCGATCTCTCGACGAATTACGAGCAGTACTTC.

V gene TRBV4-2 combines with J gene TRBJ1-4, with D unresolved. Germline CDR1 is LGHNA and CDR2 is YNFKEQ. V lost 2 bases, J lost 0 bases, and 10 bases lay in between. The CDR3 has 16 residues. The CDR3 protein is CASSQTKASTNEKLFF. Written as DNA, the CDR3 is TGTGCCAGCAGCCAAACCAAGGCGTCAACTAATGAAAAACTGTTTTTT.

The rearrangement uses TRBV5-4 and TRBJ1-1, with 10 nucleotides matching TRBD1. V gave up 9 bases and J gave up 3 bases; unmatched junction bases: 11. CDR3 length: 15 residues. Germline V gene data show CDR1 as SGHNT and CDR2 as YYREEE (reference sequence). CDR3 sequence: CATTDPGQGHTEAFF. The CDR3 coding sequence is TGTGCCACCACAGATCCGGGACAGGGGCACACTGAAGCTTTCTTT.

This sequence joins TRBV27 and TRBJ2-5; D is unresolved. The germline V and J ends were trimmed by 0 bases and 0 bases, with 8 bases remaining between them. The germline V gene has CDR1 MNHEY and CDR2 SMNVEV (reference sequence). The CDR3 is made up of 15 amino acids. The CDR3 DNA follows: TGTGCCAGCAGTTTATCTCCCAGAGACCAAGAGACCCAGTACTTC. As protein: CASSLSPRDQETQYF.

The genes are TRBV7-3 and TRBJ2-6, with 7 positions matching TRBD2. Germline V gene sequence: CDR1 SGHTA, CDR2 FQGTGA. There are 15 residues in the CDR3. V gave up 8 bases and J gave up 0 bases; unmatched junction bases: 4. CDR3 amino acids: CASAGDGSGANVLTF. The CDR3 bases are TGTGCCAGCGCGGGAGACGGCTCTGGGGCCAACGTCCTGACTTTC.

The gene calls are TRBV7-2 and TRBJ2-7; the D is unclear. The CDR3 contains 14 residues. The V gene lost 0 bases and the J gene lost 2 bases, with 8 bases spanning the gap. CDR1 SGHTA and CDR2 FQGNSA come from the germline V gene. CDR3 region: CASSLAGFPYEQYF. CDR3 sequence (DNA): TGTGCCAGCAGCTTAGCGGGCTTCCCCTACGAGCAGTACTTC.

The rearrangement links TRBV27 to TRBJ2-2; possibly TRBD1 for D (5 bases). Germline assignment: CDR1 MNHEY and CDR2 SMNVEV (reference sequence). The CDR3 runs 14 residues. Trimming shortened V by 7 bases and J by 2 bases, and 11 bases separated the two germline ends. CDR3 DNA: TGTGCCAGCACTATGACAGAAAACACCGGGGAGCTGTTTTTT. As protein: CASTMTENTGELFF.